A selection of T cell receptor beta chains follows, all from one sample in a study of blood T cells in healthy people across ages. MiXCR, applied by TCRdb to the 5' RACE reads, yields one record per CDR3 protein. The profile shows about 1 million distinct CDR3 sequences, 40% to 50% of them singletons. Input material: blood. All receptors derive from a woman aged 60-75 years in good health. Both conserved end residues are part of each CDR3. A D gene is named only where the DNA matches it firmly. Some rows have no size entry. The others give once, few or many, or a class for an expanded clone.

TRBD2	TRBV5-1	TRBJ2-7	-	CASSLKLAGGIEQYF	TGCGCCAGCAGCTTGAAACTAGCGGGAGGAATTGAGCAGTACTTC
TRBD1	TRBV7-9	TRBJ1-2	-	CASSWTGIGYGYTF	TGTGCCAGCAGCTGGACAGGGATCGGCTATGGCTACACCTTC
TRBD1	TRBV29-1	TRBJ1-1	-	CSGRGRLTEAFF	TGCAGCGGGAGGGGGCGGCTCACTGAAGCTTTCTTT
TRBD1	TRBV28	TRBJ1-1	-	CASSPQDRAREAFF	TGTGCCAGCAGCCCGCAGGACAGGGCCCGTGAAGCTTTCTTT
-	TRBV27	TRBJ2-1	few	CASSGDDNEQFF	TGTGCCAGCAGCGGAGACGACAATGAGCAGTTCTTC
TRBD1	TRBV5-1	TRBJ2-1	once	CASSLGQGAMYNEQFF	TGCGCCAGCAGCTTGGGTCAGGGGGCAATGTACAATGAGCAGTTCTTC
-	TRBV15	TRBJ2-7	-	CATSPSPAYEQYF	TGTGCCACCAGCCCCTCCCCTGCCTACGAGCAGTACTTC
TRBD2	TRBV5-1	TRBJ2-1	-	CASSLRELAEQFF	TGCGCCAGCAGCTTGCGGGAGCTAGCGGAACAGTTCTTC
-	TRBV12-3/TRBV12-4	TRBJ1-1	few	CASSLNGMVNTEAFF	TGTGCCAGCAGTTTGAATGGGATGGTGAACACTGAAGCTTTCTTT
TRBD1	TRBV27	TRBJ1-1	-	CASSLSRDRATEAFF	TGTGCCAGCAGTTTATCCCGGGACAGGGCTACTGAAGCTTTCTTT
-	TRBV3-1	TRBJ1-2	-	CASSKYGMHLGYTF	TGTGCCAGCAGCAAATACGGGATGCATCTTGGCTACACCTTC
-	TRBV25-1	TRBJ2-1	-	CASSSDEQFF	TGTGCCAGCAGTAGCGATGAGCAGTTCTTC
-	TRBV6-1	TRBJ1-4	-	CASSESVTTNEKLFF	TGTGCCAGCAGTGAATCGGTAACGACTAATGAAAAACTGTTTTTT
-	TRBV9	TRBJ2-7	-	CASSGGLGGDYEQYF	TGTGCCAGCAGCGGTGGGCTAGGTGGGGACTACGAGCAGTACTTC
TRBD1	TRBV6-6	TRBJ1-4	-	CASSDRDPNEKLFF	TGTGCCAGCAGTGACAGGGACCCTAATGAAAAACTGTTTTTT
-	TRBV29-1	TRBJ2-1	-	CSSQHVPTYEQFF	TGCAGCTCTCAGCATGTCCCAACTTATGAGCAGTTCTTC
TRBD2	TRBV5-6	TRBJ2-7	once	CASSLSGTSGHEQYF	TGTGCCAGCAGCTTGTCGGGGACTAGCGGACACGAGCAGTACTTC
-	TRBV9	TRBJ2-7	-	CASSPSGLRYEQYF	TGTGCCAGCAGCCCCTCGGGACTCCGCTACGAGCAGTACTTC
TRBD2	TRBV7-9	TRBJ2-1	-	CASSLPGRTSGHNEQFF	TGTGCCAGCAGCTTGCCGGGCAGGACTAGCGGCCACAATGAGCAGTTCTTC
-	TRBV2	TRBJ2-3	few	CASSGSGSSTDTQYF	TGTGCCAGCAGTGGTAGCGGTTCCTCCACAGATACGCAGTATTTT
-	TRBV3-1	TRBJ2-7	-	CASSQGDLGDRHYEQYF	TGTGCCAGCAGCCAAGGGGATTTGGGGGACCGGCACTACGAGCAGTACTTC
-	TRBV28	TRBJ1-1	many	CASGVGWGMNTEAFF	TGTGCCAGCGGGGTAGGATGGGGCATGAACACTGAAGCTTTCTTT
-	TRBV2	TRBJ2-6	-	CASSEVERLGANVLTF	TGTGCCAGCAGTGAAGTTGAGCGTCTGGGGGCCAACGTCCTGACTTTC
TRBD2	TRBV7-3	TRBJ2-5	-	CANSRTSGKETQYF	TGTGCCAACAGCCGAACTAGCGGCAAAGAGACCCAGTACTTC
-	TRBV28	TRBJ1-5	-	CASSSAWFGFNQPQHF	TGTGCCAGCAGTTCTGCTTGGTTCGGGTTCAATCAGCCCCAGCATTTT
TRBD1	TRBV2	TRBJ1-1	-	CASSEWVRGLSEAFF	TGTGCCAGCAGTGAATGGGTCAGGGGGCTGTCTGAAGCTTTCTTT
-	TRBV9	TRBJ1-3	-	CASSSGQFSSGNTIYF	TGTGCCAGCAGCTCGGGGCAGTTCTCCTCTGGAAACACCATATATTTT
-	TRBV9	TRBJ2-1	-	CASSVGITGGNEQFF	TGTGCCAGCAGCGTGGGTATTACCGGGGGCAATGAGCAGTTCTTC
TRBD2	TRBV5-1	TRBJ2-3	once	CASSPLAGEDTQYF	TGCGCCAGCAGCCCACTAGCGGGTGAAGATACGCAGTATTTT
-	TRBV7-9	TRBJ2-3	-	CASSSPGGWDTQYF	TGTGCCAGCAGCTCCCCCGGCGGGTGGGATACGCAGTATTTT
-	TRBV28	TRBJ2-7	few	CASLGGVSYEQYF	TGTGCCAGCTTAGGAGGCGTCTCCTACGAGCAGTACTTC
TRBD1	TRBV2	TRBJ1-2	-	CASSRDRRNYGYTF	TGTGCCAGCAGTCGGGACAGAAGGAACTATGGCTACACCTTC
TRBD1	TRBV10-2	TRBJ2-5	few	CASSERFRGLETQYF	TGCGCCAGCAGTGAGCGGTTTAGGGGGCTGGAGACCCAGTACTTC
-	TRBV15	TRBJ2-3	once	CATTRTKRANTDTQYF	TGTGCCACCACCCGCACTAAGCGGGCCAACACAGATACGCAGTATTTT
-	TRBV12-3/TRBV12-4	TRBJ2-7	-	CASSSNRRVETYEQYF	TGTGCCAGCAGTTCTAACCGCAGGGTCGAAACCTACGAGCAGTACTTC
-	TRBV6-5	TRBJ2-7	-	CAGSSDRTQTPTQYF	TGTGCCGGCAGTTCGGACAGAACGCAGACTCCAACCCAGTACTTC
-	TRBV7-9	TRBJ2-5	-	CASSQKGETQYF	TGTGCCAGCAGCCAAAAGGGGGAGACCCAGTACTTC
TRBD1	TRBV18	TRBJ2-5	-	CASSPLGTGVTETQYF	TGTGCCAGCTCACCGCTGGGGACAGGGGTGACAGAGACCCAGTACTTC
TRBD1	TRBV5-1	TRBJ2-5	few	CASSVRTGGSETQYF	TGCGCCAGCAGCGTACGGACAGGGGGCTCTGAGACCCAGTACTTC
-	TRBV12-3/TRBV12-4	TRBJ1-1	-	CASSLIGGAEAFF	TGTGCCAGCAGTCTAATAGGGGGAGCTGAAGCTTTCTTT
TRBD1	TRBV12-3/TRBV12-4	TRBJ2-1	-	CASTMDRAHYNEQFF	TGTGCCAGCACCATGGACAGGGCCCACTACAATGAGCAGTTCTTC
TRBD1	TRBV12-3/TRBV12-4	TRBJ2-7	-	CASRRTGGRYEQYF	TGTGCCAGCAGAAGAACAGGGGGCAGATACGAGCAGTACTTC
TRBD1	TRBV7-9	TRBJ1-2	-	CASSLTGGSYNYGYTF	TGTGCCAGCAGCCTGACAGGGGGCTCCTATAACTATGGCTACACCTTC
-	TRBV11-2	TRBJ2-1	-	CASSLEMYNEQFF	TGTGCCAGCAGCCTTGAGATGTACAATGAGCAGTTCTTC
-	TRBV12-3/TRBV12-4	TRBJ1-1	-	CASSNGQGWNTEAFF	TGTGCCAGCAGTAACGGTCAGGGGTGGAACACTGAAGCTTTCTTT
-	TRBV18	TRBJ1-2	once	CASSPGPRSGYTF	TGTGCCAGCTCACCCGGACCGCGCAGTGGCTACACCTTC
TRBD2	TRBV20-1	TRBJ2-4	few	CSARDLLGTSASGGKNIQYF	TGCAGTGCTAGAGATCTTCTCGGGACTAGCGCATCGGGGGGCAAAAACATTCAGTACTTC
-	TRBV7-9	TRBJ1-1	once	CASSLGGQEAFF	TGTGCCAGCAGCTTAGGAGGACAGGAAGCTTTCTTT
TRBD2	TRBV27	TRBJ2-3	-	CASSKGLAGAIDTQYF	TGTGCCAGCAGTAAGGGACTAGCGGGAGCGATAGATACGCAGTATTTT
-	TRBV12-3/TRBV12-4	TRBJ2-7	many	CASSLGVLGWEQYF	TGTGCCAGCAGTTTAGGGGTTCTAGGCTGGGAGCAGTACTTC
TRBD2	TRBV7-6	TRBJ2-7	once	CASSLVGFSSGRSYEQYF	TGTGCCAGCAGCTTAGTCGGTTTTTCTAGCGGGAGGTCCTACGAGCAGTACTTC
-	TRBV20-1	TRBJ2-5	-	CSAREAGGETQYF	TGCAGTGCTAGGGAAGCGGGTGGGGAGACCCAGTACTTC
-	TRBV7-9	TRBJ1-4	-	CASSLAGTVEKLFF	TGTGCCAGCAGCTTAGCCGGGACGGTCGAAAAACTGTTTTTT
-	TRBV3-1	TRBJ2-3	-	CASSQFRADTQYF	TGTGCCAGCAGCCAATTTAGGGCAGATACGCAGTATTTT
TRBD2	TRBV3-1	TRBJ2-1	few	CASSPLGGGSDNEQFF	TGTGCCAGCAGCCCCTTGGGGGGGGGATCGGACAATGAGCAGTTCTTC